Presented here are 7 T cell receptor beta chains from one specimen sequenced in a study of T-cell memory formation after mild COVID-19. TCRdb fed the 5' RACE reads into MiXCR, producing one record per CDR3 protein. Of approximately 300,000 distinct CDR3 sequences listed, approximately 15% were seen once; the top ten hold about 22%. Specimen: PBMCs or a T cell subset sorted from them (not recorded which). The receptors were gathered from a man between 18 and 29 years old who had mild COVID-19 (a few samples of this study predate the infection). Cell type and time point are not known.

This clonotype showed up many times. This chain links TRBV9 with TRBJ2-5, with TRBD1 identical over 8 bases. This CDR3 has 13 amino acids. V shed 3 bases and J 4 bases; nucleotides not matched to a gene: 2. Germline V gene lookup returns CDR1 SGDLS and CDR2 YYNGEE. The CDR3 region has the DNA TGTGCCAGCAGCGGGACAGGGCGAGAGACCCAGTACTTC. This encodes CASSGTGRETQYF.

This clonotype was counted between two and nine times. The V gene is TRBV3-1, the J gene TRBJ2-1; the match to TRBD2 covers 12 bases. V gave up 4 bases and J gave up 4 bases; unmatched junction bases: 2. Germline assignment: CDR1 LGHDT and CDR2 YNNKEL (reference sequence). The length of the CDR3 is 15 residues. DNA for the CDR3: TGTGCCAGCAGCCGGACTAGCGGGGATTACAATGAGCAGTTCTTC. Its protein is CASSRTSGDYNEQFF.

V gene TRBV7-6 combines with J gene TRBJ2-5, with D perhaps being TRBD1 or TRBD2 (6 bases each). The germline V gene has CDR1 SGHVS and CDR2 FNYEAQ. The ends were cut back, 2 bases at V and 4 bases at J, with 14 bases in the middle. CDR3 length: 15 amino acids. Here the CDR3 DNA reads TGTGCCAGCAGCTTAAGCCCGGGGGCAAGAGAGACCCAGTACTTC. It is translated as CASSLSPGARETQYF.

The chain uses TRBV5-1 and TRBJ2-1; D gene ambiguous. The CDR3 spans 14 residues. Per germline, CDR1 SGHRS and CDR2 YFSETQ. V was shortened by 5 bases and J by 3 bases, with 12 bases between the two germline ends. The CDR3 bases are TGCGCCAGCAGTGAACAGCTCGACTACAATGAGCAGTTCTTC. Amino acids: CASSEQLDYNEQFF.

This clonotype was picked up a small number of times. The V gene is TRBV12-3 or TRBV12-4, the J gene TRBJ2-3, with 7 bases identical to TRBD1. This CDR3 comprises 14 residues. Trimming cost V 6 bases and J 2 bases; bases outside gene matches: 5. As DNA, the CDR3 is TGTGCCAGCAGCCGGGACAGAGACACAGATACGCAGTATTTT. This sequence encodes CASSRDRDTDTQYF.

This clonotype was seen a handful of times. The chain couples TRBV11-2 to TRBJ2-7; D is perhaps TRBD1 or TRBD2 (6 bases each). Per the germline V gene, CDR1 is SGHAT and CDR2 is FQNNGV. V was clipped by 6 bases and J by 5 bases, with 20 bases between them. The CDR3 spans 15 residues. The chain's CDR3 is CASRRGGRRDHEQYF. The DNA of the CDR3 is TGTGCCAGCAGGAGAGGGGGGAGACGAGACCACGAGCAGTACTTC.

This clonotype was detected many times. This chain joins TRBV7-2 and TRBJ1-2, with a tentative D call TRBD1 (6 bases). Deletions cut 2 bases from V and 4 bases from J, with 14 bases between. CDR1 is SGHTA, CDR2 FQGNSA, per germline. The CDR3 runs to 15 residues. The CDR3 spells CASSLSWGPGYGYTF. The CDR3 coding sequence is TGTGCCAGCAGCTTATCATGGGGGCCAGGCTATGGCTACACCTTC.